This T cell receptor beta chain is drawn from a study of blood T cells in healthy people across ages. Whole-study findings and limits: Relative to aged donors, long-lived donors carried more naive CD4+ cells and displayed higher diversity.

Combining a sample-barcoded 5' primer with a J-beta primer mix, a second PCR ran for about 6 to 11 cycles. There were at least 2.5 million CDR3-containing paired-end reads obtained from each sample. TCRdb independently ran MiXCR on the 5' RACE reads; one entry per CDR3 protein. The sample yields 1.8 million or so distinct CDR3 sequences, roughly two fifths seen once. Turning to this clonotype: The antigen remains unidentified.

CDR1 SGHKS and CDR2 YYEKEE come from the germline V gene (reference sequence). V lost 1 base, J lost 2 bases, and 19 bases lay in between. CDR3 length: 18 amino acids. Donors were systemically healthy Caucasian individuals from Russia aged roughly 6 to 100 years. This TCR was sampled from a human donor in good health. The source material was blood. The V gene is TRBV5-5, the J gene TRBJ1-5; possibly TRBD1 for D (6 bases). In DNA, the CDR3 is TGTGCCAGCAGCTTGAGGATAGGGGGGCTTGAGCGCAATCAGCCCCAGCATTTT. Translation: CASSLRIGGLERNQPQHF.